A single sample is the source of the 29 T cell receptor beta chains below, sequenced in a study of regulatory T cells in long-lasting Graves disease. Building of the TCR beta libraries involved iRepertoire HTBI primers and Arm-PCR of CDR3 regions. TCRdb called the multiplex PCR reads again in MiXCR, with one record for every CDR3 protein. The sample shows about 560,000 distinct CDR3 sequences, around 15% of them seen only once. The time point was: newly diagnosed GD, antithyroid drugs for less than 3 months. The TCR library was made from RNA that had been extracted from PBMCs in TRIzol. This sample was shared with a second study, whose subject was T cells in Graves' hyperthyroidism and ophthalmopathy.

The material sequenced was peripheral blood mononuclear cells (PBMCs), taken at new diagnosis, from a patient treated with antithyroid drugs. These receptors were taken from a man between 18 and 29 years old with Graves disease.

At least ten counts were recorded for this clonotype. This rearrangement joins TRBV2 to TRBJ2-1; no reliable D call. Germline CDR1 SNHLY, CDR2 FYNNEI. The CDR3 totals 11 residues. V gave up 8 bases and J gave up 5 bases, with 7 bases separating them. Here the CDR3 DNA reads TGTGCCAGCGAAGAAGACAATGAGCAGTTCTTC. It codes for CASEEDNEQFF. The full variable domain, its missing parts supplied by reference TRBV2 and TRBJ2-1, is EPEVTQTPSHQVTQMGQEVILRCVPISNHLYFYWYRQILGQKVEFLVSFYNNEISEKSEIFDDQFSVERPDGSNFTLKIRSTKLEDSAMYFCASEEDNEQFFGPGTRLTVL.

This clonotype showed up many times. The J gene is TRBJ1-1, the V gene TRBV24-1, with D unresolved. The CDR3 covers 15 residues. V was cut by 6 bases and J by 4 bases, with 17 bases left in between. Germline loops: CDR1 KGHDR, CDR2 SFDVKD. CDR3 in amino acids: CATSYLPLGSTEAFF. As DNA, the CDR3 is TGTGCCACCAGTTACCTCCCTTTAGGGAGCACTGAAGCTTTCTTT.

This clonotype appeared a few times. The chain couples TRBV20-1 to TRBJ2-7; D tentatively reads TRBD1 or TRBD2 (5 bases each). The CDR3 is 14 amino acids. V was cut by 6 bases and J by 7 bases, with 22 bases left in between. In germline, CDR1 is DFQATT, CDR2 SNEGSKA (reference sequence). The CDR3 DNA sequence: TGCAGTGCCGCCCGGGACGGAGGAGACTATGAGCAGTACTTC. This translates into CSAARDGGDYEQYF.

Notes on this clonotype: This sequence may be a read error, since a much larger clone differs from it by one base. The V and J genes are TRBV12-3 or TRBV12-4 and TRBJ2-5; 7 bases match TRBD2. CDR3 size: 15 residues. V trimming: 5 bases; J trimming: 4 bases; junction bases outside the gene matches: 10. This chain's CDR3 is CASSPQRGYRETQYF. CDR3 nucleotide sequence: TGTGCCAGCAGTCCTCAGCGGGGCTACCGAGAGACCCAGTACTTC.

CDR3 in amino acids: CASSLVGGISGYF. The CDR3, as DNA: TGTGCCAGCAGTTTAGTAGGCGGGATTAGCGGGTATTTT. The rearrangement uses TRBV12-3 or TRBV12-4 and TRBJ2-3; tentatively, D is TRBD2 (6 bases). The V end lost 1 base, the J end lost 14 bases, and 16 bases lay between the germline ends. The CDR3 is 13 amino acids.

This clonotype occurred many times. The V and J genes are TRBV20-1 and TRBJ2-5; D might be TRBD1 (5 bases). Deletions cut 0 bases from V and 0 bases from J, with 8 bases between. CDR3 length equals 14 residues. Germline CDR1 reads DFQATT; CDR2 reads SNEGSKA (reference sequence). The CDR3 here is CSARDVRDQETQYF. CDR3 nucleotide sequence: TGCAGTGCTAGAGACGTCAGGGACCAAGAGACCCAGTACTTC.

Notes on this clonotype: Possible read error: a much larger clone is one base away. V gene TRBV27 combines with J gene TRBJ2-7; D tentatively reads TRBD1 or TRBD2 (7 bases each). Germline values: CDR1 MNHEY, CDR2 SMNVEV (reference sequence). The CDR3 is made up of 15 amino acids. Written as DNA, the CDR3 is TGTGCCAACAGTTTAGGGGGGGACAGCACCTACGAGCAGTACTTC. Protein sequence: CANSLGGDSTYEQYF.

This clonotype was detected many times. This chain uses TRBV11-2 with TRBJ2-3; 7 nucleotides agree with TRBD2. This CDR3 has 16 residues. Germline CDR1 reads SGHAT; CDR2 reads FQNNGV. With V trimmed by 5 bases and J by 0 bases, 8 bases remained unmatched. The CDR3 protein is CASSPRYSGSTDTQYF. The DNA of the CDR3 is TGTGCCAGCAGCCCCCGGTATAGCGGGAGCACAGATACGCAGTATTTT.

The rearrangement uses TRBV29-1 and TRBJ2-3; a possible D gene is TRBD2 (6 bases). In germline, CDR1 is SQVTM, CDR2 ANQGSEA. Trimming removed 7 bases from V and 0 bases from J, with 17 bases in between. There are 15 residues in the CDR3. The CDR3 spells CSGETGDPSTDTQYF. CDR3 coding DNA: TGCAGCGGGGAGACGGGGGATCCTAGCACAGATACGCAGTATTTT.

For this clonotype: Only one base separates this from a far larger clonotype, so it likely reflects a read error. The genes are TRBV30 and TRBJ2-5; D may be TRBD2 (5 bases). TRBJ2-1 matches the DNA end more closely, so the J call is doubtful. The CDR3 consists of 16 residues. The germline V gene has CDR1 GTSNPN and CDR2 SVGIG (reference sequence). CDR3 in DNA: TGTGCCTGGAGTGTACGTTTTGTGGAGGCGATCAATGAGCAGTTCTTC. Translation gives CAWSVRFVEAINEQFF.

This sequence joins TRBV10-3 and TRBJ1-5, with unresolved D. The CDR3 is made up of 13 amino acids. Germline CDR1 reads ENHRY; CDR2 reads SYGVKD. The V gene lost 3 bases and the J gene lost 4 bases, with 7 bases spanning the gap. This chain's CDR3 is CAISEDLNQPQHF. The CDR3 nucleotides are TGTGCCATCAGTGAAGATTTAAATCAGCCCCAGCATTTT.

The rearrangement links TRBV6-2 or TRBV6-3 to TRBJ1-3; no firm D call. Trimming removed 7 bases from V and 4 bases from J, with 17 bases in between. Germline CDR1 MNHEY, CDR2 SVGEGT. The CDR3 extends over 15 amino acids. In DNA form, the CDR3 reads TGTGCCAGCATGGTCGGGAGGGAAAAGGGAAACACCATATATTTT. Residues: CASMVGREKGNTIYF.

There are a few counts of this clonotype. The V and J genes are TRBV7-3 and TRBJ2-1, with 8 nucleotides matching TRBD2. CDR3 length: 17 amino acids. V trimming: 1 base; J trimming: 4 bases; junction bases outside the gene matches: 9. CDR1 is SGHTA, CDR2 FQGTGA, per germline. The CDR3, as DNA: TGTGCCAGCAGCTTAAGTGGGGGTAGCGGGACGTACAATGAGCAGTTCTTC. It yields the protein CASSLSGGSGTYNEQFF.

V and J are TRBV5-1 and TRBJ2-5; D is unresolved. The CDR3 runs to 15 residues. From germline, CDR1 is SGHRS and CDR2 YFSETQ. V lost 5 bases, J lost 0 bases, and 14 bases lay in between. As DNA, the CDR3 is TGCGCCAGCAGTGCACGGCGTACGTACCAAGAGACCCAGTACTTC. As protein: CASSARRTYQETQYF.

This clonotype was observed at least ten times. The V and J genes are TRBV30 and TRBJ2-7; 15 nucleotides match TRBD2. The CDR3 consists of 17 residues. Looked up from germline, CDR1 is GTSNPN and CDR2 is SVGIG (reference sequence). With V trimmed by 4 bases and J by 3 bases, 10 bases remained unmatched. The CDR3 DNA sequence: TGTGCCTGGAAGCCTTATGGACTAGCGGGAGGGGTCTACGAGCAGTACTTC. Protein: CAWKPYGLAGGVYEQYF.

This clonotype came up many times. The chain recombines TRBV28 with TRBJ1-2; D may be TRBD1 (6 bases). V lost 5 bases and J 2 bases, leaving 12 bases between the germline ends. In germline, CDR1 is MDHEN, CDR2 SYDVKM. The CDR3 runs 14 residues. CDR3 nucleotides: TGTGCCAGCAGTGAGGGGGGGCTCAACTATGGCTACACCTTC. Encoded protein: CASSEGGLNYGYTF.

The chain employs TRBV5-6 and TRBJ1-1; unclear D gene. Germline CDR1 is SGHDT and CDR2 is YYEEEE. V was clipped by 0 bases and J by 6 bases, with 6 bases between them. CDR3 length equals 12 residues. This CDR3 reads CASSLVRAEAFF. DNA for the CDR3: TGTGCCAGCAGCTTGGTGCGCGCTGAAGCTTTCTTT.

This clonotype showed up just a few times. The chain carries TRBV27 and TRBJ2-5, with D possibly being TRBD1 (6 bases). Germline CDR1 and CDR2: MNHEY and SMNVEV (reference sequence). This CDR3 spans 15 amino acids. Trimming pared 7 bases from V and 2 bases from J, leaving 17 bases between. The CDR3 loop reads CASNPTGTMQETQYF. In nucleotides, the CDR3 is TGTGCCAGCAATCCTACCGGGACAATGCAAGAGACCCAGTACTTC.

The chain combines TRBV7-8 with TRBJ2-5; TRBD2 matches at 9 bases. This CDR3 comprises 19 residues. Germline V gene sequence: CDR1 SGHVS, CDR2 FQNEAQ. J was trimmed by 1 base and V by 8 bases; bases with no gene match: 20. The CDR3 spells CASGQSGTVGLASQETQYF. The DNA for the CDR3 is TGTGCCAGCGGTCAGTCGGGGACCGTTGGACTAGCGAGCCAAGAGACCCAGTACTTC.

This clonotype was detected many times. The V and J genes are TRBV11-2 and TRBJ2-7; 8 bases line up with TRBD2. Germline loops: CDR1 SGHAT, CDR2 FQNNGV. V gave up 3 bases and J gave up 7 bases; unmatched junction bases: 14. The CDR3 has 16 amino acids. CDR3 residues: CASSLERELRSSEQYF. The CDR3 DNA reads TGTGCCAGCAGCTTGGAGCGGGAGCTCCGTTCGAGTGAGCAGTACTTC.

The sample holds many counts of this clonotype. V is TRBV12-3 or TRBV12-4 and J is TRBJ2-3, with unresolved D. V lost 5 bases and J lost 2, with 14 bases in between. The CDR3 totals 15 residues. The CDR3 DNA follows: TGTGCCAGCAGTAAGGGCAGCCTTTTCACAGATACGCAGTATTTT. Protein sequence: CASSKGSLFTDTQYF.

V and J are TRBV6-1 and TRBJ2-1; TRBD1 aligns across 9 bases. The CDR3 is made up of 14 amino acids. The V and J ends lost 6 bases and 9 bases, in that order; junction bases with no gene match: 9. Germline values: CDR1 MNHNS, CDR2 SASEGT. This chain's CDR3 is CASRRQGGRGEQFF. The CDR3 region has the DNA TGTGCCAGCAGGCGACAGGGGGGACGGGGTGAGCAGTTCTTC.

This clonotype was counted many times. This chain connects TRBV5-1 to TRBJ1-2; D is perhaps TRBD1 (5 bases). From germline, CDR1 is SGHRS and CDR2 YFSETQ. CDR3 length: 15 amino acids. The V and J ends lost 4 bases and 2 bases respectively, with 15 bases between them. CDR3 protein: CASSQVSGRNYGYTF. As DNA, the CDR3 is TGCGCCAGCAGCCAGGTTTCGGGACGGAACTATGGCTACACCTTC.

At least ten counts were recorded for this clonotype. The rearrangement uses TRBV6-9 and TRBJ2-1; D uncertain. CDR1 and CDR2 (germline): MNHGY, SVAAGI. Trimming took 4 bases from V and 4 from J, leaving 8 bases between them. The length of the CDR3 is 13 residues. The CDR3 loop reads CASSSTAYNEQFF. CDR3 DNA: TGTGCCAGCAGTTCTACTGCGTACAATGAGCAGTTCTTC.

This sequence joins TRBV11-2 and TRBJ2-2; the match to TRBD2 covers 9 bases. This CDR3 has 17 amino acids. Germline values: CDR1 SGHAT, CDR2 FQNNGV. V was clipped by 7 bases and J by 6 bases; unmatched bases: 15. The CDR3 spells CASKKVAGVSPPGELFF. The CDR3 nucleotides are TGTGCCAGCAAGAAGGTAGCGGGAGTTTCCCCCCCCGGGGAGCTGTTTTTT.

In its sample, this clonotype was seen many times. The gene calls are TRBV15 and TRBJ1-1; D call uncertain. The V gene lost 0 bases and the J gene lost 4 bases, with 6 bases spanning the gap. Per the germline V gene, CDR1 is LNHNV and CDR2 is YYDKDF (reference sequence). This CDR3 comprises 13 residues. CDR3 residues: CATSRDMGTEAFF. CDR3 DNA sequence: TGTGCCACCAGCAGAGATATGGGCACTGAAGCTTTCTTT.

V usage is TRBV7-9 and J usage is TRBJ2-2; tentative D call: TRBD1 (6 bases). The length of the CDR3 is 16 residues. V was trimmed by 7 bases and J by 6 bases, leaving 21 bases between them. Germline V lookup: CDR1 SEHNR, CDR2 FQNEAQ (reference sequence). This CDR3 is CASTAAGGASAGELFF. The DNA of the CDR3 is TGTGCCAGCACCGCCGCTGGGGGCGCGAGTGCCGGGGAGCTGTTTTTT.

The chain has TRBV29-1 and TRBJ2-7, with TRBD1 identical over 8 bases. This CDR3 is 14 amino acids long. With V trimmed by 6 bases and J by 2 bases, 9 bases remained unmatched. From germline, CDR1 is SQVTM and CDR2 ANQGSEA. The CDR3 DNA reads TGCAGCGTGCTGACAGGGGAGGCAACCTACGAGCAGTACTTC. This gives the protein CSVLTGEATYEQYF.

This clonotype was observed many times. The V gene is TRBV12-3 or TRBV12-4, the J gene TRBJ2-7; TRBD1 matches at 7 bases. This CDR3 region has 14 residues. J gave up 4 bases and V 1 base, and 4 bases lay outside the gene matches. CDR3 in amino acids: CASSLDRGWYEQYF. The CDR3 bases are TGTGCCAGCAGTTTAGACAGGGGCTGGTACGAGCAGTACTTC.